This T cell receptor (beta chain) stems from a study of cytomegalovirus exposure and HLA in healthy donors listed by TCRdb under 2017. Background for the entire study: An earlier analysis of fewer than 750 of the donors reported about 280 Gb of sequence data and 95 million to 120 million unique TCR beta sequences obtained from 180 million or so T cells. Every repertoire in the discovery cohort had been generated on one and the same sequencing platform. Both class I and class II loci were covered by HLA typing, at four-digit resolution. On average, 235,054 unique TCR beta nucleotide sequences were sequenced per donor among 398 genotyped donors of the cohort, with about 19% of those sequences being non-productive. Using immunosequencing, the study profiled T cell repertoires from around 680 subjects and related those repertoires to cytomegalovirus serostatus. Besides the first cohort of approximately 710 subjects, a separate validation cohort made up of over 95 different subjects was used. To predict cytomegalovirus infection status, the study combined high-throughput TCR immunosequencing, statistical association of individual TCRs with disease status, and machine learning. In an earlier analysis of about 590 of the donors, high-throughput TCR beta sequencing was used to judge whether each TCR beta V gene segment behaved as functional or pseudogenic. Of the roughly 410 genotyped donors, 81% were placed in the genetic ancestry cluster associated with self-reported Caucasian donors. Genome-wide SNP genotypes for about 65% of the 666 donors were used in a later genetic analysis, which treated that subset as a discovery cohort. Typing coverage varied by locus: about 620-640 donors for A, B, C, DRB1 and DQB1; roughly 520 for DQA1; over 600 for DPA1; under 490 for DPB1. Donor age, sex, ethnicity and CMV serostatus were compiled together with the repertoire data. About 280 gigabases of sequencing data and 80 million or so unique TCR sequences were included in an early release covering around 600 HLA-typed donors. The study was designed to test whether signatures of past pathogen exposure could be identified by cataloging public T cell receptors. A later analysis re-analyzed previously published TCR beta repertoires from 660 or so donors and added high-resolution HLA genotyping to study TCR occurrence patterns. The later analysis used no new phenotypic data to find candidate immune exposures, relying instead on TCR beta sequences and their occurrence across donors. Because of strong linkage in the cohort, roughly 5 DR-DQ haplotypes were treated as single units for association and clustering.

Overall results and qualifications from the work: Across donors, most TCR sequences were observed very rarely, whereas some public TCRs were present in many individuals. The authors suggested that the approach could potentially be generalized to other disease states and immunological phenotypes. According to a later analysis, most CMV-associated TCR beta chains appeared to be HLA-restricted, and the HLA associations seemed to be driven largely by CMV exposure. Broadly in line with IMGT annotations, most TCR beta V segments showed up in productive rearrangements about 90% or about 30% of the time in an earlier analysis of under 700 of the donors. The study listed approximately 160 TCR beta chains as associated with cytomegalovirus. The classifier was reported to diagnose cytomegalovirus status with high specificity and sensitivity in both the original cohort and the validation cohort. A further reported finding was that TCR beta sequences accurately predicted the HLA-A and HLA-B alleles for most subjects in the first cohort. Correlated functional status among segregating V segments might reflect linkage disequilibrium, but an unknown experimental factor could not be ruled out. According to a later analysis, parvovirus B19, influenza, CMV and Epstein-Barr virus appeared linked to several top co-occurrence clusters. In a later analysis, HLA-associated TCR beta chains showed more clonal expansion and lower generation probabilities than non-associated chains that were equally common. HLA typing was unavailable for some donors at each locus, so association tests used only the typed subset. According to a later genetic analysis, donors in an Asian-associated ancestry cluster had fewer N-insertions in productive TCRs than the roughly 700-donor mean. In vitro tests confirmed that three of the cytomegalovirus-associated TCR beta chains recognize cytomegalovirus antigens. CMV serostatus was the only immune exposure information available for the cohort. Some 15 rarely observed V segments, including chromosome 9 orphons, were excluded from the earlier analysis of several hundred of the donors because counts were too low. Only TCR beta chains were sequenced in this cohort, and the absence of alpha or paired-chain data limited detectable features. A later genetic analysis associated a missense DCLRE1C variant with V-gene and J-gene trimming of TCR beta chains, and an independent cohort replicated the association. At a false discovery rate of 0.05, a later analysis linked some 18,000 TCR beta sequences to specific HLA alleles. A later analysis found that TCR association rates varied across HLA loci, with DRB1 alleles showing the most associated TCRs and HLA-C alleles the fewest. A group of highly shared sequence variants was considered likely to be a technical artifact of the sequencing pipeline. Assigning TCR associations to individual alleles was difficult when HLA alleles, especially DR and DQ, strongly co-occurred. Some IMGT-functional V segments, including TRBV6-2 and TRBV6-3, could not be distinguished by the 87-base-pair reads and were therefore excluded. Sequencing depth was assumed to be roughly uniform across donors in the presence/absence analyses, though that assumption may not hold.

Receptors were amplified or captured by the immunoSEQ multiplex PCR assay. The multiplex PCR relied on a mix of 60 forward primers for TCR Vbeta segments and 13 reverse primers for TCR Jbeta segments. The CDR3 region of rearranged TCR beta genes was amplified from genomic DNA with a multiplex PCR assay. Amplified TCR beta libraries were sequenced as 87-base-pair reads on the Illumina HiSeq System. As for the original processing: A later analysis tallied around 82 million unique TCR beta chains across the 666 repertoires, and some 10 million of those chains were shared by two or more donors. A nearest-neighbor algorithm error-corrected the raw reads and collapsed the reads into unique sequences, merging closely related sequences to remove PCR and sequencing errors. CDR3 sequences were aligned to IMGT reference sequences to assign V, D and J gene segments. For a sequence to be retained, a match of at least six nucleotides was required to both a V gene segment and a J gene segment. Rearrangements were classified as productive when the CDR3 lacked stop codons and remained in frame with V and J, and all other rearrangements were classified as non-productive. Following IMGT convention, CDR3 was defined as the stretch from the second conserved V-encoded cysteine to the conserved J-encoded phenylalanine. In an earlier analysis of approximately 500 of the donors, sequences lacking an unambiguous match to a single V gene segment were excluded. In an earlier analysis of approximately 590 of the donors, a V segment was called functional when productive rearrangements were above 56.7%, and segregating when the standard deviation between donors exceeded 5%. A statistical classification framework was built for diagnosing cytomegalovirus status from the catalog of TCR beta chain sequences. In a later analysis, V and J genes were assigned by comparing TCR nucleotide sequences against IMGT/GENE-DB human TR gene sequences. A later analysis assigned CDR3 sequences and most-parsimonious VDJ recombination scenarios with the TCRdist pipeline. A later analysis defined each TCR beta chain by its CDR3 amino acid sequence plus V-gene family, and excluded reads lacking a unique V-gene family. To address suspected cross-contamination and a sequencing artifact, a later analysis removed approximately 600 highly shared, low-generation-probability nucleotide sequences. In a later analysis, a clonal expansion index for each public chain was calculated from normalized within-repertoire ranks of inferred template counts. In a later analysis, generation probabilities were computed with a VDJ recombination model fitted to out-of-frame rearrangements, and the resulting probabilities were checked against IGoR. In a later analysis, TCR-TCR, TCR-HLA and TCR-CMV co-occurrence was scored with hypergeometric tests, and a repertoire-size bias correction was applied to TCR pairs. To estimate false discovery rates, a later analysis permuted the HLA or CMV assignments 20 times. In a later analysis, co-occurring TCRs were grouped with DBSCAN, and TCRdist sequence similarity was added when clustering was performed within HLA-allele-positive subsets. Repertoires with fewer than 30,000 or more than 120,000 public chains were left out of co-occurrence clustering, as were five repertoires with anomalous nucleotide sharing. TCRdb took over this immuneACCESS table, retaining in-frame rearrangements with V and J assigned. Such tables are incomplete; in checked studies, under half of the missing clones stem from an unresolved V gene, and the remainder is unexplained. For V, J and clone size, that table is used; D and trimming come from the DNA. This sample holds some 87,000 clones; under 85% were observed only once. The leading ten clones occupy approximately 2.6% of the sample.

In the case of this clone: Its antigen is not yet known. It has no much larger one-base neighbor in the sample; base qualities were not kept.

CDR1 and CDR2 were assigned from the germline V gene (reference sequence) as LNHNV and YYDKDF. Trimming removed 0 bases from V and 4 bases from J, leaving 13 bases between the germline ends. Including the terminal cysteine and phenylalanine, the CDR3 comprises 16 residues. Just CDR3 DNA is preserved here, 48 bases in frame from base 1. The cohort consisted of 650 to 700 healthy bone marrow donors. At the time of sampling, all cohort members were nominally healthy, though unrecorded immune exposures were likely present. The donor was CMV seronegative and was included in the group of 352 seronegative cohort members. Every donor gave a peripheral blood sample, and the peripheral blood mononuclear cells from that sample were used for TCR beta sequencing. Genomic DNA was extracted from the blood cell samples with the Qiagen DNeasy Blood Extraction Kit.

The sequencing input was PBMCs. The chain was built from TRBV15 and TRBJ1-5; the D gene is perhaps TRBD1, from 6 matching bases. This TCR was sampled from a man aged 25 to 40 in good health and CMV-seronegative. The CDR3 here reads CATSRERDTINQPQHF. The DNA is as follows: TGTGCCACCAGCAGAGAGAGGGACACCATAAATCAGCCCCAGCATTTT.